This T cell receptor beta chain was recorded in a study of T-cell reconstitution after alpha-beta-depleted transplantation in children. Findings and limits, study-wide: The study reportedly traced alpha-beta T cells about two months after transplant to several hundred expanded graft clones.

Preparing the TCRbeta library involved the use of unique molecular identifiers. TCRdb used MiXCR to reprocess the PCR reads, holding one entry per CDR3 protein. This table holds approximately 32,000 distinct CDR3 sequences, under 7.5% found once. The CDR3 loop spans 13 amino acids. Trimming took 4 bases from V and 6 from J; bases not matched to a gene: 2. Ten or more counts support this clonotype. The target antigen is unknown. This chain joins TRBV12-3 or TRBV12-4 and TRBJ2-2, with 7 bases aligning to TRBD2. The sequence was collected from a child under three years old who had a stem cell transplant for acute myeloid leukemia, so the T cells may come from the graft donor. The specimen comprised peripheral blood, sampled 60 days after TCRalphabeta/CD19-depleted stem cell transplant. CDR3 nucleotide sequence: TGTGCCAGCAGTTCCCGGGAGGCCGGGGAGCTGTTTTTT. Translated, it gives CASSSREAGELFF.